Listed here are 17 T cell receptor beta chains from one sample, sequenced in a study of human T cells and chemical hapten exposure. TCRdb fed the RACE reads into MiXCR, producing one record per CDR3 protein. The sample yields roughly 380,000 distinct CDR3 sequences, roughly 4.6% seen once. Time point in this sample: pre-sensitization, week 0. Treatment noted: therapeutic diphenylcyclopropenone sensitization with weekly scalp DPC. The material sequenced was whole blood, taken in connection with sensitization to the hapten diphenylcyclopropenone (DPC). The receptors derive from a woman aged 45-60 years with alopecia areata. Some clones in this sample may be carry-over from other donors' samples.

This clonotype was seen more than once but under ten times. This chain links TRBV4-2 with TRBJ2-7; 8 nucleotides agree with TRBD2. The ends lost 0 bases at V and 6 bases at J; junction bases unmatched: 7. The CDR3 has 15 residues. Germline CDR1 reads LGHNA; CDR2 reads YNFKEQ. CDR3 in amino acids: CASSQEPGLVAEQYF. CDR3 in DNA: TGTGCCAGCAGCCAAGAACCGGGACTAGTAGCCGAGCAGTACTTC.

This clonotype was counted many times. The V and J genes are TRBV7-8 and TRBJ2-1; no clear D gene. This CDR3 spans 13 amino acids. Germline CDR1 is SGHVS and CDR2 is FQNEAQ. Trimming left V 4 bases short and J 1 base short, with 5 bases between. The CDR3 here is CASSSGSYNEQFF. DNA of the CDR3: TGTGCCAGCAGCTCCGGGTCCTACAATGAGCAGTTCTTC.

This sequence joins TRBV19 and TRBJ1-5; no clear D gene. Germline values: CDR1 LNHDA, CDR2 SQIVND (reference sequence). V lost 5 bases and J lost 0, with 14 bases in between. This CDR3 has 16 amino acids. CDR3 DNA sequence: TGTGCCAGTAGTCCCGCAGGTCAGGATAGCAATCAGCCCCAGCATTTT. Amino acid sequence: CASSPAGQDSNQPQHF.

V usage is TRBV2 and J usage is TRBJ1-2, with 7 bases identical to TRBD1. V lost 2 bases and J lost 8; bases outside the gene matches: 8. The CDR3 is 14 residues long. CDR1 and CDR2 from the germline V gene are SNHLY and FYNNEI. The CDR3 nucleotides read TGTGCCAGCAGTGAATACCCCACAGGGGTCGGCTACACCTTC. Amino acids: CASSEYPTGVGYTF.

The chain employs TRBV29-1 and TRBJ1-6, with D perhaps TRBD1 (6 bases). This CDR3 is built from 12 residues. The V gene lost 5 bases and the J gene lost 12 bases, with 14 bases spanning the gap. CDR1 SQVTM and CDR2 ANQGSEA come from the germline V gene. The CDR3 region is CSVYRAQKPLHF. CDR3 DNA: TGCAGCGTTTACAGGGCCCAAAAACCCCTCCACTTT.

This clonotype was picked up many times. V gene TRBV6-5 combines with J gene TRBJ2-1; 8 bases line up with TRBD2. From germline, CDR1 is MNHEY and CDR2 SVGAGI. The CDR3 length is 16 residues. V lost 6 bases to trimming and J lost 1 base; unmatched junction nucleotides: 8. CDR3 DNA sequence: TGTGCCAGCAGACTAGCGGTAGCGGGTTCCTACAATGAGCAGTTCTTC. It is translated as CASRLAVAGSYNEQFF.

The V gene is TRBV30, the J gene TRBJ1-1; tentative D call: TRBD1 (6 bases). From germline, CDR1 is GTSNPN and CDR2 SVGIG (reference sequence). The V and J ends lost 2 bases and 2 bases respectively, with 9 bases between them. This CDR3 has 13 amino acids. CDR3 bases: TGTGCCTGGAGTAGGGACATTAACACTGAAGCTTTCTTT. Translation gives CAWSRDINTEAFF.

This clonotype was counted at least ten times. The gene calls are TRBV28 and TRBJ1-5; TRBD1 might be the D (5 bases). Trimming removed 10 bases at V and 2 bases at J, with 18 bases between. The germline gives CDR1 MDHEN, CDR2 SYDVKM. This CDR3 spans 15 amino acids. The CDR3 spells CATQERGWGNQPQHF. The CDR3, as DNA: TGTGCCACCCAAGAAAGGGGATGGGGCAATCAGCCCCAGCATTTT.

The sample holds many counts of this clonotype. The chain couples TRBV12-3 or TRBV12-4 to TRBJ1-1; perhaps TRBD1 as D (5 bases). This CDR3 is 14 amino acids long. The V and J ends lost 3 bases and 4 bases respectively, with 12 bases between them. The CDR3 sequence: CASSLAGFGTEAFF. CDR3 sequence (DNA): TGTGCCAGCAGTTTGGCAGGGTTTGGCACTGAAGCTTTCTTT.

The chain links TRBV20-1 to TRBJ1-1; D remains ambiguous. CDR3 length: 12 amino acids. Germline CDR1 DFQATT, CDR2 SNEGSKA (reference sequence). Trimming shortened V by 0 bases and J by 3 bases, and 5 bases separated the two germline ends. The CDR3 DNA reads as TGCAGTGCTAGAGATACGCACACTGAAGCTTTCTTT. This sequence encodes CSARDTHTEAFF.

This clonotype has just a few counts. J is TRBJ1-5 and V is TRBV21-1. TRBV21-1 counts as a pseudogene. CDR3 length equals 16 residues. The DNA for the CDR3 is TGTGCCAGCAGCAAGTGGCAGGAGGATTTGAATCAGCCCCAGCATTTT. It codes for CASSKWQEDLNQPQHF.

This clonotype was counted between two and nine times. The V and J genes are TRBV20-1 and TRBJ2-7; possibly TRBD1 for D (5 bases). The CDR3 is 13 residues long. Germline V gene sequence: CDR1 DFQATT, CDR2 SNEGSKA (reference sequence). V was clipped by 0 bases and J by 3 bases, with 9 bases between them. CDR3 DNA sequence: TGCAGTGCTAGAGATGGACACTTCTACGAGCAGTACTTC. Its translation is CSARDGHFYEQYF.

This clonotype has a handful of counts. The chain employs TRBV5-5 and TRBJ1-1; D call uncertain. Germline V gene lookup returns CDR1 SGHKS and CDR2 YYEKEE (reference sequence). Trimming left V 1 base short and J 1 base short, with 8 bases between. The CDR3 extends over 14 amino acids. The CDR3 DNA reads as TGTGCCAGCAGCTTGACTGATGGGAACACTGAAGCTTTCTTT. This gives the protein CASSLTDGNTEAFF. Together with reference TRBV5-5 and TRBJ1-1, the CDR3 gives the full variable domain: DAGVTQSPTHLIKTRGQQVTLRCSPISGHKSVSWYQQVLGQGPQFIFQYYEKEERGRGNFPDRFSARQFPNYSSELNVNALLLGDSALYLCASSLTDGNTEAFFGQGTRLTVV.

At least ten counts were recorded for this clonotype. The V call is TRBV5-1, the J call TRBJ2-3; D is undetermined. This CDR3 spans 12 amino acids. Germline V gene data show CDR1 as SGHRS and CDR2 as YFSETQ. The V gene lost 0 bases and the J gene lost 3 bases, with 2 bases spanning the gap. The DNA for the CDR3 is TGCGCCAGCAGCTTGGAGACAGATACGCAGTATTTT. Protein sequence: CASSLETDTQYF.

This chain connects TRBV6-5 to TRBJ1-2; D possibly corresponds to TRBD1 (5 bases). This CDR3 region has 15 residues. V dropped 0 bases and J dropped 2 bases, with 10 bases sitting between them. Germline assignment: CDR1 MNHEY and CDR2 SVGAGI. CDR3 loop: CASSYSWSGNYGYTF. Here the CDR3 DNA reads TGTGCCAGCAGTTACTCATGGTCAGGGAACTATGGCTACACCTTC.

This clonotype was recorded a few times. The chain is built from TRBV6-2 or TRBV6-3 and TRBJ1-2, with D hard to call. Trimming stripped 7 bases from V and 4 bases from J, with 19 bases between. From germline, CDR1 is MNHEY and CDR2 SVGEGT. The CDR3 extends over 15 amino acids. The CDR3 DNA sequence: TGTGCCAGCACTATCCGGCAGCCGCGTCCCTATGGCTACACCTTC. This encodes CASTIRQPRPYGYTF.

In this sample, this clonotype turned up many times. V is TRBV28 and J is TRBJ2-2; 11 nucleotides align to TRBD2. CDR3 length: 16 residues. Germline V gene lookup returns CDR1 MDHEN and CDR2 SYDVKM. J was trimmed by 7 bases and V by 5 bases; bases with no gene match: 9. The CDR3 sequence: CASSQLAGGRNGELFF. Here the CDR3 DNA reads TGTGCCAGCAGTCAGCTAGCGGGAGGAAGAAACGGGGAGCTGTTTTTT.